These 26 T cell receptor beta chains were all obtained from the same sample, sequenced in a study of T cells after yellow fever vaccination (dated 2019 in TCRdb). The receptor library was made with 5' RACE. TCRdb shows the sequencer as Illumina HiSeq 2500. TCRdb ran its own pipeline on the public reads, namely fastp trimming at Q25 and MiXCR clone calling, and kept in-frame beta chains. Identical CDR3 protein sequences are pooled into one entry, listed with their most common genes and DNA. The sample table shows approximately 250,000 distinct CDR3 sequences, and more than 6.5% are seen once. The ten largest clones capture more than 1% of the sample. In the paper's terms, the treatment or condition label means: live attenuated yellow fever vaccine strain. The starting material was CD4+ T cells sorted from PBMCs, obtained on the day of the yellow fever booster vaccination. The receptors derive from a man between 25 and 39 years old who received the YFV17D yellow fever vaccine.

In its sample, this clonotype was seen many times. The chain employs TRBV30 and TRBJ2-2; D not resolved. The CDR3 has 11 amino acids. Trimming took off 2 bases at V and 7 bases at J, with 5 bases between the two ends. The germline CDR1 and CDR2 sequences are GTSNPN and SVGIG (reference sequence). In DNA, the CDR3 is TGTGCCTGGAGTATGAGCGGGGAGCTGTTTTTT. Protein product: CAWSMSGELFF.

The table lists this clonotype with a few counts. The rearrangement uses TRBV21-1 and TRBJ2-7; the DNA was not compared with TRBD1, the D call given in the table. TRBV21-1 is a documented pseudogene. This CDR3 is built from 15 residues. For the CDR3, the DNA is TGTGCCAGCAGCAAAAAGACAGGGGGTATATACGAGCAGTACTTC. It is translated as CASSKKTGGIYEQYF.

The chain couples TRBV2 to TRBJ2-2; D is ambiguous. This CDR3 has 14 residues. V shed 6 bases and J shed 4 bases, with 12 bases lying between them. Germline CDR1 reads SNHLY; CDR2 reads FYNNEI. CDR3 protein: CASSGSRSTGELFF. CDR3 nucleotide sequence: TGTGCCAGCAGCGGGTCCCGGTCCACCGGGGAGCTGTTTTTT.

The CDR3 coding sequence is TGCAGTGCTAGCCAACAAGCGGGCAAAGCAACCCAGTACTTC. It is translated as CSASQQAGKATQYF. V and J are TRBV20-1 and TRBJ2-5, with D perhaps matching TRBD2 (6 bases). V was clipped by 3 bases and J by 8 bases, with 19 bases between them. The CDR3 covers 14 residues. Germline values: CDR1 DFQATT, CDR2 SNEGSKA (reference sequence).

At least ten counts were recorded for this clonotype. V and J are TRBV10-3 and TRBJ1-1, with no clear D. Germline V lookup: CDR1 ENHRY, CDR2 SYGVKD. This CDR3 is built from 15 residues. The V end was cut by 2 bases, the J end by 0 bases, with 10 bases between. The DNA for the CDR3 is TGTGCCATCAGTGAGGAAGGAAGCATGAACACTGAAGCTTTCTTT. This sequence encodes CAISEEGSMNTEAFF.

A few counts support this clonotype. This chain connects TRBV12-3 or TRBV12-4 to TRBJ1-5, with 7 bases aligning to TRBD1. The length of the CDR3 is 15 residues. Germline trimming cut 4 bases from V and 5 bases from J; bases unmatched to any gene: 8. This CDR3 is CASSYRRDSDQPQHF. CDR3 nucleotide sequence: TGTGCCAGCAGTTACCGCCGGGACAGCGATCAGCCCCAGCATTTT.

This clonotype was seen more than once but under ten times. The CDR3 DNA follows: TGCAGTGCTAAGAAACTTCCGGGACAGGGGGTCTACGAGCAGTACTTC. This sequence encodes CSAKKLPGQGVYEQYF. This rearrangement joins TRBV20-1 to TRBJ2-7, with 11 bases matching TRBD1. The CDR3 totals 16 residues. The junction had 11 bases not matched to a gene; V was cut back by 4 bases and J by 3 bases. Germline-derived CDR1 and CDR2 are DFQATT and SNEGSKA (reference sequence).

This clonotype turned up a few times. The V and J genes are TRBV4-3 and TRBJ1-4; TRBD1 might be the D (5 bases). In germline, CDR1 is LGHNA, CDR2 YSLEER. The CDR3 sequence is 16 residues long. V was trimmed by 0 bases and J by 7 bases, leaving 15 bases between them. Written as DNA, the CDR3 is TGCGCCAGCAGCCAAGACGGCTCCTGGGGCGGTGAAAAACTGTTTTTT. This gives the protein CASSQDGSWGGEKLFF.

This clonotype has a count of ten or more. V and J are TRBV3-1 and TRBJ2-1; D remains ambiguous. CDR1 is LGHDT, CDR2 YNNKEL, per germline (reference sequence). V lost 4 bases, J lost 1 base, and 14 bases lay in between. The CDR3 loop spans 16 amino acids. The CDR3 bases are TGTGCCAGCAGCCCTAAGACTGGGGTATCCTACAATGAGCAGTTCTTC. Translated, it gives CASSPKTGVSYNEQFF.

This clonotype was recorded a few times. V is TRBV9 and J is TRBJ2-3; no clear D. V was clipped by 2 bases and J by 1 base, with 11 bases between them. Germline V gives CDR1 SGDLS, CDR2 YYNGEE. The CDR3 runs to 15 residues. CDR3 protein: CASSVGGQGTDTQYF. The CDR3 DNA reads as TGTGCCAGCAGCGTCGGTGGGCAGGGCACAGATACGCAGTATTTT.

This clonotype has ten or more counts. This rearrangement joins TRBV19 to TRBJ2-7; TRBD1 might be the D (6 bases). This CDR3 has 13 amino acids. Trimming stripped 5 bases from V and 2 bases from J, with 10 bases between. Germline values: CDR1 LNHDA, CDR2 SQIVND (reference sequence). This CDR3 is CASSDGQTYEQYF. The DNA for the CDR3 is TGTGCCAGTAGTGACGGACAGACCTACGAGCAGTACTTC. The full variable domain, rest sourced from reference TRBV19 and TRBJ2-7, is DGGITQSPKYLFRKEGQNVTLSCEQNLNHDAMYWYRQDPGQGLRLIYYSQIVNDFQKGDIAEGYSVSREKKESFPLTVTSAQKNPTAFYLCASSDGQTYEQYFGPGTRLTVT.

In its sample, this clonotype was seen many times. The chain recombines TRBV4-3 with TRBJ2-3; D might be TRBD1 (5 bases). This CDR3 comprises 16 residues. V was pared by 3 bases and J by 2 bases, with 15 bases between. Germline CDR1 reads LGHNA; CDR2 reads YSLEER. CDR3 in DNA: TGCGCCAGCAGCCACCCCCTAGGGGTATTCACAGATACGCAGTATTTT. This codes for CASSHPLGVFTDTQYF.

This clonotype has ten or more counts. The chain uses TRBV30 and TRBJ2-2; TRBD1 matches at 9 bases. V dropped 4 bases and J dropped 5; count of bases not matched to a gene: 11. Germline values: CDR1 GTSNPN, CDR2 SVGIG (reference sequence). The CDR3 sequence is 16 residues long. CDR3 in amino acids: CAWNRGLGGETGELFF. CDR3 sequence (DNA): TGTGCCTGGAACAGGGGGCTAGGAGGGGAGACCGGGGAGCTGTTTTTT.

The chain employs TRBV21-1 and TRBJ2-5; the table names TRBD2, a call not compared with the DNA. TRBV21-1 is described as a pseudogene. This CDR3 has 15 residues. For the CDR3, the DNA is TGTGCCAGCAGGAGTGAGTCCGGATTTGAGGAGACCCAGTACTTC. Its protein is CASRSESGFEETQYF.

This clonotype was detected a few times. The chain uses TRBV4-3 and TRBJ2-7; D may correspond to TRBD1 or TRBD2 (5 bases each). Germline V lookup: CDR1 LGHNA, CDR2 YSLEER. V lost 1 base, J lost 8 bases, and 18 bases lay in between. The CDR3 is made up of 15 amino acids. In nucleotides, the CDR3 is TGCGCCAGCAGCCAAGGGGGCAGCGGCCAACTCAAGCAGTACTTC. Its protein is CASSQGGSGQLKQYF.

This clonotype was seen ten or more times. The rearrangement uses TRBV12-3 or TRBV12-4 and TRBJ2-3, with unresolved D. Trimming took off 7 bases at V and 4 bases at J, with 6 bases between the two ends. The CDR3 covers 11 residues. The CDR3 loop reads CASTHSDTQYF. The CDR3 DNA reads as TGTGCCAGCACCCACTCAGATACGCAGTATTTT.

This clonotype has just a few counts. This chain uses TRBV4-3 with TRBJ1-2, with D perhaps TRBD1 (5 bases). Germline lookup yields CDR1 LGHNA and CDR2 YSLEER. The V gene lost 4 bases and the J gene lost 3 bases, with 12 bases spanning the gap. The CDR3 contains 14 residues. The CDR3 loop is CASSLQGRHYGYTF. In DNA, the CDR3 is TGCGCCAGCAGCCTCCAGGGACGCCACTATGGCTACACCTTC.

This clonotype was recorded a few times. This chain's CDR3 is CASRAGGGNIQYF. DNA for the CDR3: TGTGCCAGCAGGGCGGGAGGCGGAAACATTCAGTACTTC. The chain has TRBV27 and TRBJ2-4, with 8 bases aligning to TRBD2. Germline trimming cut 6 bases from V and 6 bases from J; bases unmatched to any gene: 4. Germline assignment: CDR1 MNHEY and CDR2 SMNVEV (reference sequence). There are 13 residues in the CDR3.

Only a few counts were recorded for this clonotype. This rearrangement joins TRBV20-1 to TRBJ2-1; tentative D call: TRBD2 (6 bases). This CDR3 region has 17 residues. Germline assignment: CDR1 DFQATT and CDR2 SNEGSKA (reference sequence). With 5 bases removed from V and 0 bases from J, the gap between germline ends came to 20 bases. CDR3 in DNA: TGCAGTGCTCCCCGAGCGGAGGGCGCGGGCTCCTACAATGAGCAGTTCTTC. It specifies CSAPRAEGAGSYNEQFF.

This clonotype was observed a handful of times. This chain connects TRBV19 to TRBJ2-1; 10 nucleotides line up with TRBD1. The CDR3 totals 14 residues. The germline V gene encodes CDR1 LNHDA and CDR2 SQIVND (reference sequence). V shed 6 bases and J 3 bases; nucleotides not matched to a gene: 2. CDR3 residues: CASRGQGLYNEQFF. The CDR3 nucleotides are TGTGCCAGTAGGGGACAGGGGCTCTACAATGAGCAGTTCTTC. The full variable domain, in which reference TRBV19 and TRBJ2-1 provide the parts outside the CDR3, is DGGITQSPKYLFRKEGQNVTLSCEQNLNHDAMYWYRQDPGQGLRLIYYSQIVNDFQKGDIAEGYSVSREKKESFPLTVTSAQKNPTAFYLCASRGQGLYNEQFFGPGTRLTVL.

J is TRBJ1-1 and V is TRBV20-1, with D maybe TRBD1 (5 bases). The V end was cut by 1 base, the J end by 4 bases, with 10 bases between. The CDR3 has 13 amino acids. Germline lookup yields CDR1 DFQATT and CDR2 SNEGSKA (reference sequence). The CDR3 reads CSARAGGTTEAFF. The CDR3 nucleotides read TGCAGTGCTAGAGCTGGAGGGACCACTGAAGCTTTCTTT.

This clonotype was observed a handful of times. The chain has TRBV6-2 or TRBV6-3 and TRBJ2-1; a possible D gene is TRBD2 (6 bases). Germline values: CDR1 MNHEY, CDR2 SVGEGT. The CDR3 contains 17 residues. V lost 7 bases and J 2 bases, leaving 21 bases between the germline ends. In nucleotides, the CDR3 is TGTGCCAGCACTTCCTCCTATAGCGGCAAGGCCTACAATGAGCAGTTCTTC. Translation: CASTSSYSGKAYNEQFF.

This clonotype was counted a few times. The gene calls are TRBV18 and TRBJ2-7, with 11 bases matching TRBD2. Germline V gene lookup returns CDR1 KGHSH and CDR2 LQKENI. The CDR3 is 15 amino acids. Unmatched junction bases numbered 6, after V lost 5 bases and J lost 3 bases. CDR3 region: CASSTGTSGLYEQYF. The CDR3 coding sequence is TGTGCCAGCTCAACCGGGACTAGCGGACTCTACGAGCAGTACTTC.

The V and J genes are TRBV7-9 and TRBJ2-7, with D tentatively TRBD2 (7 bases). The CDR3 length is 15 residues. Trimming removed 11 bases from V and 2 bases from J, with 22 bases in between. The germline CDR1 and CDR2 sequences are SEHNR and FQNEAQ (reference sequence). This CDR3 reads CAAGAGVRPPYEQYF. The CDR3 DNA reads TGTGCCGCGGGGGCGGGTGTCCGGCCCCCCTACGAGCAGTACTTC.

This clonotype was recorded many times. The J gene is TRBJ1-5, the V gene TRBV2; TRBD1 matches 8 bases. V shed 4 bases and J 3 bases; nucleotides not matched to a gene: 8. Per the germline V gene, CDR1 is SNHLY and CDR2 is FYNNEI. The CDR3 has 16 amino acids. DNA for the CDR3: TGTGCCAGCAGTGCGTTCGGACAGGGTTCCAATCAGCCCCAGCATTTT. The encoded protein is CASSAFGQGSNQPQHF.

This clonotype was recorded many times. This sequence joins TRBV6-5 and TRBJ2-2, with 8 bases aligning to TRBD2. The CDR3 is made up of 17 amino acids. Germline V lookup: CDR1 MNHEY, CDR2 SVGAGI. The V and J ends lost 7 bases and 1 base, in that order; junction bases with no gene match: 11. CDR3 amino acids: CASTLLAGGGNTGELFF. In DNA form, the CDR3 reads TGTGCCAGCACTCTCCTAGCCGGGGGGGGGAACACCGGGGAGCTGTTTTTT.